These T cell receptor beta chains were read from a single sample in a study of OX40 agonist ivuxolimab in advanced cancers. TCRdb's copy holds only in-frame clones and misses some; the assay was immunoSEQ multiplex PCR. The profile shows 65,000 to 90,000 clones, about 91% of them singletons. This specimen consisted of CD4+ or CD8+ T cells sorted from blood, obtained in a trial of the OX40 agonist ivuxolimab. These receptors were collected from an adult with an advanced solid tumor such as melanoma, head and neck, liver or kidney cancer. The CDR3 runs from the conserved cysteine through the conserved F or W. Each record gives: clone size, J gene, V gene, D gene, CDR3 DNA, CDR3 protein. A D gene is named only where the DNA matches it firmly. For some rows the clone size is stated as once, few or many, or as a class when expanded; others skip it.

few	TRBJ2-7	TRBV28	.	TGTGCCTCCCAAGCCCGGAGGGACCAAAATTACTACGAGCAGTACTTC	CASQARRDQNYYEQYF
.	TRBJ2-7	TRBV11-3	TRBD1	TGTGCCAGCAGTTACCGACAGGGGCGAACGGGGTTCACCGAGCAGTACTTC	CASSYRQGRTGFTEQYF
.	TRBJ2-1	TRBV19	TRBD2	TGTGCCAGTAGTGAGAGCGGGAGTCGCAATGAGCAGTTCTTC	CASSESGSRNEQFF
.	TRBJ1-1	TRBV25-1	TRBD1	TGTGCCAGCAGGGGACAGGGCCACACTGAAGCTTTCTTT	CASRGQGHTEAFF
few	TRBJ1-1	TRBV4-3	TRBD1	TGCGCCAGCAGCCAAGAAGGGACAGGGAACACTGAAGCTTTCTTT	CASSQEGTGNTEAFF
.	TRBJ1-6	TRBV10-3	.	TGTGCCATCAGCCCGGACGGGAATAATTCACCCCTCCACTTT	CAISPDGNNSPLHF
.	TRBJ2-7	TRBV5-1	TRBD1	TGCGCCAGCACCTGGGGACAGGGGACCTACGAGCAGTACTTC	CASTWGQGTYEQYF
few	TRBJ2-1	TRBV20-1	.	TGCAGTGCTAGTTATATAGGTGAGCAGTTCTTC	CSASYIGEQFF
.	TRBJ1-5	TRBV30	.	TGTGCGTGGACAGCCTCGGGACCCCAGCATTTT	CAWTASGPQHF
.	TRBJ2-3	TRBV5-1	TRBD2	TGCGCCAGCGCACTAGCGCCGTCTAGCACAGATACGCAGTATTTT	CASALAPSSTDTQYF
.	TRBJ1-5	TRBV28	TRBD1	TGTGCCAGCAGCGGACAGGGAAATCAGCCCCAGCATTTT	CASSGQGNQPQHF
once	TRBJ2-2	TRBV18	.	TGTGCCAGCTCACCGCGGGGACAGAAATCGAACACCGGGGAGCTGTTTTTT	CASSPRGQKSNTGELFF
.	TRBJ2-1	TRBV5-6	.	TGTGCCAGCAGCTTGGGCCAAATAAGTTACAATGAGCAGTTCTTC	CASSLGQISYNEQFF
.	TRBJ1-3	TRBV6-5	.	TGTGCCAGCAGTTACGGGGGGTTGGGAAACACCATATATTTT	CASSYGGLGNTIYF
.	TRBJ2-3	TRBV6-6	TRBD1	TGTGCCAGCAGTTACTCTGGGACAGTTACGCAGTATTTT	CASSYSGTVTQYF
.	TRBJ1-1	TRBV5-1	.	TGCGCCAGCGCTTTGCGGGGGAACACTGAAGCTTTCTTT	CASALRGNTEAFF
.	TRBJ2-6	TRBV19	.	TGTGCCAGTAGTAAGCAGCCGACAACTGGGGCCAACGTCCTGACTTTC	CASSKQPTTGANVLTF
.	TRBJ2-5	TRBV28	TRBD2	TGTGCCACCTTACTAGCGGCCAAGGGGGAGACCCAGTACTTC	CATLLAAKGETQYF
.	TRBJ2-7	TRBV10-1	TRBD1	TGCGCCAGCAGTGAACCGGGACAGGGGGTTTCATCCGACTACGAGCAGTACTTC	CASSEPGQGVSSDYEQYF
.	TRBJ2-1	TRBV19	TRBD2	TGTGCCAGTAGTATGGTAAGACTAGCGGGCTCCTACAATGAGCAGTTCTTC	CASSMVRLAGSYNEQFF
.	TRBJ1-5	TRBV7-9	.	TGTGCCAGCAGCCGGGAGAATCAGCCCCAGCATTTT	CASSRENQPQHF
once	TRBJ1-1	TRBV2	.	TGTGCCACCTCACTGGGGGCTAGCACTGAAGCTTTCTTT	CATSLGASTEAFF
.	TRBJ1-3	TRBV28	TRBD1	TGTGCCAGCAGTTTATTACAGGGGACGCGGTCAGCTGGAAACACCATATATTTT	CASSLLQGTRSAGNTIYF
once	TRBJ2-7	TRBV5-1	TRBD2	TGCGCCAGCAGCTTGGTAATAGCGGGAGCGGGTGAGCAGTACTTC	CASSLVIAGAGEQYF
.	TRBJ2-3	TRBV7-2	TRBD2	TGTGCCAGCAGCTTTAGCGGGAGCGACACAGATACGCAGTATTTT	CASSFSGSDTDTQYF
.	TRBJ2-1	TRBV18	TRBD2	TGTGCCAGCTCACCGAACACCCCGGGGGGCTCCTACAATGAGCAGTTCTTC	CASSPNTPGGSYNEQFF
.	TRBJ2-7	TRBV29-1	.	TGCAGCGTTAGTGGGCGGGAATCGGGTCGGTCGGGTTACGAGCAGTACTTC	CSVSGRESGRSGYEQYF
.	TRBJ2-7	TRBV6-6	TRBD2	TGTGCCAGCAGAACGGGGGGGGGTAGCGGATCCTACGAGCAGTACTTC	CASRTGGGSGSYEQYF
.	TRBJ1-5	TRBV2	.	TGTGCCAGCAGGAGCTACGCGGCCGCCCAGCATTTT	CASRSYAAAQHF
.	TRBJ2-1	TRBV7-6	TRBD2	TGTGCCAGCAGCTTACGACCTATAGCGGGAACCTACAATGAGCAGTTCTTC	CASSLRPIAGTYNEQFF
.	TRBJ2-7	TRBV6-1	.	TGTGCCAGCAGTGAAGCGCTAACACCCGAGCAGTACTTC	CASSEALTPEQYF
.	TRBJ2-5	TRBV5-1	TRBD2	TGCGCCAGCAGCCCGACGGGGGGGCAAGAGACCCAGTACTTC	CASSPTGGQETQYF
.	TRBJ2-1	TRBV4-1	TRBD2	TGCGCCAGCAGACTTGGACTAGCGCGTAGCTCCTACAATGAGCAGTTCTTC	CASRLGLARSSYNEQFF
.	TRBJ2-5	TRBV5-6	.	TGTGCCAGCTCACGTGGAAAGGCCCAAGAGACCCAGTACTTC	CASSRGKAQETQYF
.	TRBJ1-4	TRBV28	.	TGTGCCAGCAGTCCCTCCGGGACGAGAGCGGAAAAACTGTTTTTT	CASSPSGTRAEKLFF
once	TRBJ1-5	TRBV19	.	TGTGCCAGTAGTAGCTTTCAAAAACAGCCCCAGCATTTT	CASSSFQKQPQHF
.	TRBJ2-7	TRBV6-6	TRBD2	TGTGCCAGCAGTTCAAGTACTAGCGGGAGTTACGAGCAGTACTTC	CASSSSTSGSYEQYF
.	TRBJ2-7	TRBV5-1	.	TGCGCCAGCAGGGCGGACCCTACCTACGAGCAGTACTTC	CASRADPTYEQYF
.	TRBJ1-1	TRBV7-2	.	TGTGCCAGCAGCTTGGGGACCCCGAACACTGAAGCTTTCTTT	CASSLGTPNTEAFF
.	TRBJ2-5	TRBV29-1	.	TGCAGCGACCGCCAGGGTTGGGAGACCCAGTACTTC	CSDRQGWETQYF
.	TRBJ1-3	TRBV6-1	.	TGTGCCAGCAGACAGCAACAGGTCCTGGGAAACACCATATATTTT	CASRQQQVLGNTIYF
.	TRBJ2-1	TRBV28	TRBD2	TGTGCCAGCAGCCCACCGATAGCTAGCGGGAGGGCCGGGGGTCGATACAATGAGCAGTTCTTC	CASSPPIASGRAGGRYNEQFF